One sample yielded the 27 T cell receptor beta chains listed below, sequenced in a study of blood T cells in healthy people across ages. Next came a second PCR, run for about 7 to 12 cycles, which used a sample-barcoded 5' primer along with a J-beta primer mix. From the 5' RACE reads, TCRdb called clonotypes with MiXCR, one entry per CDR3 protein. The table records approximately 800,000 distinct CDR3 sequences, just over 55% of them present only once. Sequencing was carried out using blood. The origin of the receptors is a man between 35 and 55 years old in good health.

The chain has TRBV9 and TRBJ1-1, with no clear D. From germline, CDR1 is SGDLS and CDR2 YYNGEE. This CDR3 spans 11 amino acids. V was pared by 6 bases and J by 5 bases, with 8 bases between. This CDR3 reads CASKGTTEAFF. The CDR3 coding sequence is TGTGCCAGCAAAGGAACTACTGAAGCTTTCTTT.

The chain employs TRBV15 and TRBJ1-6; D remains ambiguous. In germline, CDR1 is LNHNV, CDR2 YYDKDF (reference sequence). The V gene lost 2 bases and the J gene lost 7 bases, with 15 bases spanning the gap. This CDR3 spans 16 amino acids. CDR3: CATSRKPGSLNSPLHF. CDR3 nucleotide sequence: TGTGCCACCAGCAGAAAACCGGGATCACTCAATTCACCCCTCCACTTT.

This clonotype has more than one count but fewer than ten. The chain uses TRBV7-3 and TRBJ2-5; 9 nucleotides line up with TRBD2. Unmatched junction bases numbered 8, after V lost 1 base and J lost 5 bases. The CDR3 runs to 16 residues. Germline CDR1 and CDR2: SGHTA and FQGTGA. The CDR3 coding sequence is TGTGCCAGCAGCTTAAATCGGGCGGGAGGGTCGGAGACCCAGTACTTC. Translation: CASSLNRAGGSETQYF.

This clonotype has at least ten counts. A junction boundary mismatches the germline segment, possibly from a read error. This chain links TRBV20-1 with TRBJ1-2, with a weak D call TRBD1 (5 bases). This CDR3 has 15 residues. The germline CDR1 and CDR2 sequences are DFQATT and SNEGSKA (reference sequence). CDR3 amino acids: CSAREPGLTGHGYTF. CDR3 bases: TGCAGTGCTCGAGAGCCGGGACTGACGGGTCATGGCTACACCTTC.

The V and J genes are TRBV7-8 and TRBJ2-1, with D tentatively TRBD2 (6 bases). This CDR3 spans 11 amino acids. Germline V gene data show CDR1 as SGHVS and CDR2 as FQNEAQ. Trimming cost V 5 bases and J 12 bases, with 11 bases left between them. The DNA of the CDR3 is TGTGCCAGCAGCAACCCGGGAGTGCAGTTCTTC. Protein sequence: CASSNPGVQFF.

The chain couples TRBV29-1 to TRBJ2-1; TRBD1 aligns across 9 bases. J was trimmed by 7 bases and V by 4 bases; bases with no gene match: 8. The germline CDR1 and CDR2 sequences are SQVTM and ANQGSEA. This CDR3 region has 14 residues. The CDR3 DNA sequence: TGCAGCGTTGTGGGGGACAGGGAGTATAATGAGCAGTTCTTC. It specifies CSVVGDREYNEQFF.

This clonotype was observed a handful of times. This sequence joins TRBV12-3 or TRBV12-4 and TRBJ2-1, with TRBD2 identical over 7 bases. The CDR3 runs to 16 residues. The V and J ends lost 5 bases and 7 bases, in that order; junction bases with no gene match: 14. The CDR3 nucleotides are TGTGCCAGCAGTCCTGAAGCGGGGATCCCTTCAAATGAGCAGTTCTTC. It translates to CASSPEAGIPSNEQFF.

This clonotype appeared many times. CDR3 region: CASSPGQGFLVGDTQYF. The CDR3 DNA reads TGTGCCAGCAGCCCTGGACAGGGGTTTTTAGTTGGGGATACGCAGTATTTT. The chain employs TRBV4-2 and TRBJ2-3; 9 bases map to TRBD1. V gave up 4 bases and J gave up 6 bases; unmatched junction bases: 14. Germline CDR1 LGHNA, CDR2 YNFKEQ. The CDR3 spans 17 residues.

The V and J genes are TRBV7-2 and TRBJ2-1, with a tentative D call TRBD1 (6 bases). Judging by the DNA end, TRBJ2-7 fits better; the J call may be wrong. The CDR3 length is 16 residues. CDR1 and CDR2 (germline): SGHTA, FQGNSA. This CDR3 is CASSSMPTGSYNEQYF. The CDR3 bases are TGTGCCAGCAGCTCCATGCCGACAGGTTCTTACAATGAGCAGTACTTC.

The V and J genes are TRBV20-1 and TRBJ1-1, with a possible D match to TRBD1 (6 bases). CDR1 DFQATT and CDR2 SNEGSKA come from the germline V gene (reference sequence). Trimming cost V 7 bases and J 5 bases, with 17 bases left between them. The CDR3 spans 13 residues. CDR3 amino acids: CSVLKGVKTEAFF. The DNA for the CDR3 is TGCAGTGTTCTTAAGGGGGTTAAAACTGAAGCTTTCTTT.

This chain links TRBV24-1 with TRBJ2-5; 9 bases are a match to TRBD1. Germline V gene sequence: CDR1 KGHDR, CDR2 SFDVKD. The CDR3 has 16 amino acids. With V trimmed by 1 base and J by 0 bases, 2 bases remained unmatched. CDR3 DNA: TGTGCCACCAGTGATTTTAGGACAGGGGACCAAGAGACCCAGTACTTC. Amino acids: CATSDFRTGDQETQYF.

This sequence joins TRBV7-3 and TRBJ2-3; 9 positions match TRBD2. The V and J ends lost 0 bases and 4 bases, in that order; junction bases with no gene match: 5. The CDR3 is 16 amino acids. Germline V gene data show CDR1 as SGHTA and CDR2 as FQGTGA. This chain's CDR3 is CASSLTGSGGADTQYF. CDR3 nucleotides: TGTGCCAGCAGCTTAACTGGTAGCGGGGGAGCAGATACGCAGTATTTT.

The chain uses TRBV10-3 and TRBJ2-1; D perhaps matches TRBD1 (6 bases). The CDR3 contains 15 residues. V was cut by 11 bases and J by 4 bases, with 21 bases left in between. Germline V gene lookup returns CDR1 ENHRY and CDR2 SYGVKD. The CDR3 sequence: CASHGGGSVYNEQFF. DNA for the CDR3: TGTGCCTCCCATGGGGGCGGATCGGTATACAATGAGCAGTTCTTC.

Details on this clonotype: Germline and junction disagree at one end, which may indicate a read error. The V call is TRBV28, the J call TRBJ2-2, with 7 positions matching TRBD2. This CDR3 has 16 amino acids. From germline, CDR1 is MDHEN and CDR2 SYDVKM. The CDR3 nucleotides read TGTGCCAACAGTTCCGATACGGGGGGAAAGCCCGGGGAGCTGTTTTTT. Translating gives CANSSDTGGKPGELFF. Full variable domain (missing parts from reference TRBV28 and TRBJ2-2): DVKVTQSSRYLVKRTGEKVFLECVQDMDHENMFWYRQDPGLGLRLIYFSYDVKMKEKGDIPEGYSVSREKKERFSLILESASTNQTSMYLCANSSDTGGKPGELFFGEGSRLTVL.

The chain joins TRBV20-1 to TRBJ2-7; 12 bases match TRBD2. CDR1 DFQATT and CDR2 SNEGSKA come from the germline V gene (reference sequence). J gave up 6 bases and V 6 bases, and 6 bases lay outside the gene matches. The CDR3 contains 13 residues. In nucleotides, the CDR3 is TGCAGTGCCAGGACTAGCGGGAATCGCGAGCAGTACTTC. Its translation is CSARTSGNREQYF.

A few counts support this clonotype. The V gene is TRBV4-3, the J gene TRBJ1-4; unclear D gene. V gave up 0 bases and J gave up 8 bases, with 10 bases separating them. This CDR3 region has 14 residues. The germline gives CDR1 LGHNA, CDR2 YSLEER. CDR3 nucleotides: TGCGCCAGCAGCCAAGAGAAAGGTTACGAAAAACTGTTTTTT. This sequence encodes CASSQEKGYEKLFF.

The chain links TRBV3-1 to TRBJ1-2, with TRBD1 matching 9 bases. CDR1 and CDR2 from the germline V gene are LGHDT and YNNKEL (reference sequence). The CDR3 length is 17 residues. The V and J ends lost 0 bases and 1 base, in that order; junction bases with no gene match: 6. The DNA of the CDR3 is TGTGCCAGCAGCCAAGATCAAGGGACAGGGATTAACTATGGCTACACCTTC. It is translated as CASSQDQGTGINYGYTF.

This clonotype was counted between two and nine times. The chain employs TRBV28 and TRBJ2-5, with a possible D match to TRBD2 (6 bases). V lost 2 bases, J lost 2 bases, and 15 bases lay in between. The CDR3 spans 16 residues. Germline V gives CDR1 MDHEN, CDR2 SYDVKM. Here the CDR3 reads CASSLRSRERQETQYF. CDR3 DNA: TGTGCCAGCAGTTTAAGGTCCCGGGAGAGACAAGAGACCCAGTACTTC.

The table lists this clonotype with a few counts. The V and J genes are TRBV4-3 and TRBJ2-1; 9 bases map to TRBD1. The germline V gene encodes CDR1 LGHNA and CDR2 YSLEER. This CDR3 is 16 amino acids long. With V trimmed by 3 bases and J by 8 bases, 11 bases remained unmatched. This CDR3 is CASSQEGQGPQYEQFF. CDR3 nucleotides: TGCGCCAGCAGCCAGGAGGGACAGGGCCCGCAATATGAGCAGTTCTTC.

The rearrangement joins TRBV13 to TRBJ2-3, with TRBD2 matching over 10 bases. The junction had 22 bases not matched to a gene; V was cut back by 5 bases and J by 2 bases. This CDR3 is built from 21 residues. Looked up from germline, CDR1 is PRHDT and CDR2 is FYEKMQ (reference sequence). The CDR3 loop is CASSQARVLAGASEDTDTQYF. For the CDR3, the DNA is TGTGCCAGCAGCCAAGCGAGGGTCCTAGCGGGAGCTAGCGAGGACACAGATACGCAGTATTTT. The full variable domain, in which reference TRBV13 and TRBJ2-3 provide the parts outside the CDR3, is AAGVIQSPRHLIKEKRETATLKCYPIPRHDTVYWYQQGPGQDPQFLISFYEKMQSDKGSIPDRFSAQQFSDYHSELNMSSLELGDSALYFCASSQARVLAGASEDTDTQYFGPGTRLTVL.

CDR3 nucleotides: TGTGCCAGCCGACTCGGCGGGAGGGCGTACGAGCAGTACTTC. Translation: CASRLGGRAYEQYF. The chain employs TRBV6-5 and TRBJ2-4; TRBD2 matches 9 bases. The J call may not be correct, given that the DNA end is closer to TRBJ2-7. The CDR3 spans 14 residues. Germline V CDR1 and CDR2: MNHEY, SVGAGI.

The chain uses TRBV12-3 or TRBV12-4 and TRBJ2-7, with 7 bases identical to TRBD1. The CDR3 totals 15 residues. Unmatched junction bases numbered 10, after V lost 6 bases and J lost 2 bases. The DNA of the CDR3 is TGTGCCAGCAGCCTCGACGGGGACAGTGCCTACGAGCAGTACTTC. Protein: CASSLDGDSAYEQYF.

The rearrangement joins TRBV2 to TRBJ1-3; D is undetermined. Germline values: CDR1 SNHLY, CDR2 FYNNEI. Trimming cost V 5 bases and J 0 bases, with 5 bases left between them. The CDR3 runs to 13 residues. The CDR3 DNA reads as TGTGCCAGCAGTCTTTCCTCTGGAAACACCATATATTTT. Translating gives CASSLSSGNTIYF.

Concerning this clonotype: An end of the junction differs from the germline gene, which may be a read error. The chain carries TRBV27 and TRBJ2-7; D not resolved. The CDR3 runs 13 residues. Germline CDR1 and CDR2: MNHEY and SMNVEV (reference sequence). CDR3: CAGSFDSVSEQYF. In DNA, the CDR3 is TGTGCCGGCAGTTTCGATTCGGTCTCCGAGCAGTACTTC.

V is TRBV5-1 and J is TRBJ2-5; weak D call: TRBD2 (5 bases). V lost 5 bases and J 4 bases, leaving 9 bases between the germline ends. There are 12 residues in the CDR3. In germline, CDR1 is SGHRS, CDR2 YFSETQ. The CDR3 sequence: CASRGEGETQYF. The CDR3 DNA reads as TGCGCCAGCAGAGGCGAGGGAGAGACCCAGTACTTC.

This CDR3 is CASSLASGGTEAFF. The CDR3 bases are TGTGCCAGCAGCTTAGCGTCCGGCGGAACTGAAGCTTTCTTT. The V call is TRBV11-2, the J call TRBJ1-1; D is uncertain. The CDR3 is 14 residues long. CDR1 and CDR2 from the germline V gene are SGHAT and FQNNGV. V was trimmed by 1 base and J by 5 bases, leaving 11 bases between them.

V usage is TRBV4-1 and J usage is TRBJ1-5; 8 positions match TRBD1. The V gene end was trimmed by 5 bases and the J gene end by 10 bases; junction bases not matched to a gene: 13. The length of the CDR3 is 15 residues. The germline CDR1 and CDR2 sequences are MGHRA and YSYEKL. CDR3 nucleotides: TGCGCCAGCAGCGGCGGAGACAGGGGTTTCGGACCCCAGCATTTT. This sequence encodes CASSGGDRGFGPQHF.